Listed here are 13 T cell receptor beta chains from one sample, sequenced in a study of blood T cell repertoires in COVID-19. The assay was immunoSEQ multiplex PCR, and TCRdb's table has in-frame clones only and misses some. The sample includes 200,000 to 250,000 clones, 82% of them seen just once. Material: peripheral blood. These receptors all stem from a woman between 18 and 30 years old with acute or convalescent COVID-19.

The rearrangement links TRBV28 to TRBJ2-7, with 9 positions matching TRBD1. The germline CDR1 and CDR2 sequences are MDHEN and SYDVKM. V was clipped by 4 bases and J by 6 bases; unmatched bases: 7. The CDR3 consists of 14 residues. CDR3 sequence: CASSSTGTGREQYF. The CDR3 DNA follows: TGTGCCAGCAGTTCCACCGGGACAGGGCGCGAGCAGTACTTC.

The DNA of the CDR3 is TGTGCCAGCAGTCCACTAGCGAGCGTCTCCTACGAGCAGTACTTC. Amino acid sequence: CASSPLASVSYEQYF. This chain connects TRBV6-2 or TRBV6-3 to TRBJ2-7; 7 positions agree with TRBD2. Germline-derived CDR1 and CDR2 are MNHEY and SVGEGT. The ends lost 5 bases at V and 0 bases at J; junction bases unmatched: 7. This CDR3 contains 15 residues.

This clone was observed a single time. The chain recombines TRBV7-3 with TRBJ2-7, with 8 bases fitting TRBD1. J gave up 3 bases and V 2 bases, and 6 bases lay outside the gene matches. Per germline, CDR1 SGHTA and CDR2 FQGTGA. The CDR3 is 15 amino acids. The CDR3 is CASSLGQGGVYEQYF. CDR3 nucleotides: TGTGCCAGCAGCTTAGGACAGGGTGGAGTCTACGAGCAGTACTTC.

The chain is built from TRBV6-5 and TRBJ1-1, with D unclear. CDR1 is MNHEY and CDR2 is SVGAGI in the germline V gene. Trimming took off 0 bases at V and 10 bases at J, with 12 bases between the two ends. CDR3 length: 13 residues. CDR3 in amino acids: CASSYSSVVGAFF. The DNA for the CDR3 is TGTGCCAGCAGTTACTCTTCGGTTGTTGGAGCTTTCTTT.

This chain links TRBV20-1 with TRBJ2-5; D possibly corresponds to TRBD1 (6 bases). Per the germline V gene, CDR1 is DFQATT and CDR2 is SNEGSKA (reference sequence). The CDR3 is made up of 13 amino acids. V was pared by 3 bases and J by 4 bases, with 12 bases between. As DNA, the CDR3 is TGCAGTGCTAGTGGGCAGGGGCCAGAGACCCAGTACTTC. Translated: CSASGQGPETQYF.

The CDR3 is CASSPDMSGELFF. CDR3 nucleotides: TGTGCCAGCAGTCCGGACATGTCCGGGGAGCTGTTTTTT. V gene TRBV7-3 combines with J gene TRBJ2-2; D is possibly TRBD1 (5 bases). Per the germline V gene, CDR1 is SGHTA and CDR2 is FQGTGA. Trimming cost V 6 bases and J 6 bases, with 11 bases left between them. The CDR3 is 13 residues long. The variable domain in full, completed from reference TRBV7-3 and TRBJ2-2, reads GAGVSQTPSNKVTEKGKYVELRCDPISGHTALYWYRQSLGQGPEFLIYFQGTGAADDSGLPNDRFFAVRPEGSVSTLKIQRTERGDSAVYLCASSPDMSGELFFGEGSRLTVL.

There are many counts of this clone. The J gene is TRBJ1-5, the V gene TRBV30, with D perhaps TRBD1 (5 bases). From germline, CDR1 is GTSNPN and CDR2 SVGIG (reference sequence). V lost 0 bases to trimming and J lost 1 base, with 10 bases between them. The CDR3 sequence is 15 residues long. Here the CDR3 DNA reads TGTGCCTGGAGTGTAGGGGTCGTCAGCAATCAGCCCCAGCATTTT. Encoded protein: CAWSVGVVSNQPQHF.

This clone has a single count. The CDR3 DNA is TGTGCCAGCAGAGTGGGGACACATTATAATTCACCCCTCCACTTT. It is translated as CASRVGTHYNSPLHF. The V and J genes are TRBV7-2 and TRBJ1-6; perhaps TRBD1 as D (6 bases). This CDR3 is built from 15 residues. Trimming removed 6 bases at V and 4 bases at J, with 13 bases between. From germline, CDR1 is SGHTA and CDR2 FQGNSA. Filled out from reference TRBV7-2 and TRBJ1-6, the complete variable domain reads GAGVSQSPSNKVTEKGKDVELRCDPISGHTALYWYRQSLGQGLEFLIYFQGNSAPDKSGLPSDRFSAERTGGSVSTLTIQRTQQEDSAVYLCASRVGTHYNSPLHFGNGTRLTVT.

The V and J genes are TRBV28 and TRBJ2-7; 8 positions match TRBD2. Germline assignment: CDR1 MDHEN and CDR2 SYDVKM. The ends lost 5 bases at V and 5 bases at J; junction bases unmatched: 5. The CDR3 runs 13 residues. DNA for the CDR3: TGTGCCAGCAGTCGGGGGGGTAGCGACGAGCAGTACTTC. It codes for CASSRGGSDEQYF.

The rearrangement uses TRBV7-2 and TRBJ2-7; 7 bases fit TRBD2. The V and J ends lost 0 bases and 4 bases, in that order; junction bases with no gene match: 15. This CDR3 has 18 amino acids. CDR1 and CDR2 from the germline V gene are SGHTA and FQGNSA. CDR3 bases: TGTGCCAGCAGCTTAGCGGGGGGGTCCCCCACTCTTTCTTACGAGCAGTACTTC. It yields the protein CASSLAGGSPTLSYEQYF.

This clone was counted only a few times. The gene calls are TRBV27 and TRBJ2-1; 10 bases agree with TRBD2. J lost 7 bases, V lost 6 bases, and 9 bases had no gene match. The germline gives CDR1 MNHEY, CDR2 SMNVEV (reference sequence). CDR3 size: 15 residues. CDR3 residues: CASRLAGYPGNEQFF. CDR3 bases: TGTGCCAGCAGACTAGCGGGATACCCGGGGAATGAGCAGTTCTTC.

The chain couples TRBV5-1 to TRBJ2-1, with TRBD2 identical over 8 bases. The CDR3 runs to 15 residues. V shed 2 bases, J shed 9 bases, and the junction held 10 bases outside the gene matches. CDR1 is SGHRS, CDR2 YFSETQ, per germline. This CDR3 reads CASSFISGGKGEQFF. In DNA, the CDR3 is TGCGCCAGCAGCTTTATCAGCGGGGGAAAGGGTGAGCAGTTCTTC.

DNA of the CDR3: TGTGCCAGTAGTACCCGACAGGGCGGTCCTCAGCCCCAGCATTTT. Residues: CASSTRQGGPQPQHF. The genes are TRBV19 and TRBJ1-5; 7 bases map to TRBD1. There are 15 residues in the CDR3. The germline V gene has CDR1 LNHDA and CDR2 SQIVND (reference sequence). V was clipped by 4 bases and J by 6 bases; unmatched bases: 9.